The sequence of this T cell receptor (beta chain) was determined in a study of blood T cells in healthy people across ages. The sample holds a few counts of this clonotype. The use of a sample-barcoded 5' primer and a J-beta primer mix characterized a second PCR of about 7 to 12 cycles. TCRdb re-derived calls from the 5' RACE reads in MiXCR, one entry per CDR3 protein. The sample has 500,000 to 550,000 distinct CDR3 sequences; 24% are singletons. Trimming removed 1 base at V and 3 bases at J, with 9 bases between. CDR3 length: 14 residues. Per the germline V gene, CDR1 is SGHDN and CDR2 is FVKESK. Another study also made use of these data, one on T cells of mothers and their children.

Sequencing was performed on blood. This TCR was recovered from a boy between 10 and 17 years old in good health. The rearrangement links TRBV14 to TRBJ2-5, with D possibly being TRBD1 (5 bases). This CDR3 is CASSQVGREETQYF. CDR3 nucleotides: TGTGCCAGCAGCCAAGTCGGCAGGGAAGAGACCCAGTACTTC.